The 29 T cell receptor beta chains below were found in one sample sequenced in a study of T cells in Graves' hyperthyroidism and ophthalmopathy. TCR beta CDR3 regions were amplified from RNA. The HTBI primer set drove a first-round RT-PCR of the TCR CDR3. MiXCR was run by TCRdb on the multiplex PCR reads, yielding one entry per CDR3 protein. In the table there are roughly 98,000 distinct CDR3 sequences, about 37% of which are singletons. The specimen was peripheral blood or thyroid tissue (not recorded which). Source of these receptors: a woman between 25 and 40 years old with Graves' hyperthyroidism.

This clonotype was counted many times. This rearrangement joins TRBV6-1 to TRBJ2-2; TRBD2 agrees at 7 bases. Germline V gives CDR1 MNHNS, CDR2 SASEGT. The J segment lost 1 base and the V segment lost 6 bases, leaving 11 bases of the junction unmatched. The CDR3 consists of 17 residues. DNA for the CDR3: TGTGCCAGCAGCTATTATAAAGCGGGGAGGAACACCGGGGAGCTGTTTTTT. Its translation: CASSYYKAGRNTGELFF.

This clonotype was picked up many times. This chain joins TRBV7-3 and TRBJ2-3; 9 bases agree with TRBD2. J was trimmed by 2 bases and V by 3 bases; bases with no gene match: 3. Germline CDR1 is SGHTA and CDR2 is FQGTGA. This CDR3 region has 15 residues. As DNA, the CDR3 is TGTGCCAGCAGCTTTGGCGGGAGGGCCACAGATACGCAGTATTTT. Translating it yields CASSFGGRATDTQYF.

V and J are TRBV10-2 and TRBJ2-3, with D perhaps TRBD2 (5 bases). There are 13 residues in the CDR3. The V end was cut by 3 bases, the J end by 4 bases, with 8 bases between. CDR1 is WSHSY and CDR2 is SAAADI in the germline V gene. The CDR3 DNA reads TGCGCCAGCAGTGACCTAGCAGCAGATACGCAGTATTTT. It codes for CASSDLAADTQYF.

Ten or more counts support this clonotype. The chain recombines TRBV20-1 with TRBJ2-7; 10 bases are a match to TRBD2. The CDR3 contains 17 residues. Germline CDR1 DFQATT, CDR2 SNEGSKA (reference sequence). The ends lost 3 bases at V and 2 bases at J; junction bases unmatched: 13. This CDR3 reads CSASGGASGSSPYEQYF. The DNA of the CDR3 is TGCAGTGCTAGCGGGGGGGCTAGCGGGAGTTCACCCTACGAGCAGTACTTC.

The J gene is TRBJ2-5, the V gene TRBV7-3, with D perhaps being TRBD1 or TRBD2 (5 bases each). The CDR3 extends over 13 amino acids. The V and J ends lost 8 bases and 6 bases respectively, with 16 bases between them. Germline assignment: CDR1 SGHTA and CDR2 FQGTGA. The DNA for the CDR3 is TGTGCCAGCGGGGACGGGGACCGTAAGACCCAGTACTTC. It is translated as CASGDGDRKTQYF.

This clonotype was counted a few times. V is TRBV10-3 and J is TRBJ2-7, with 11 bases identical to TRBD2. V lost 0 bases, J lost 2 bases, and 9 bases stayed unmatched. Germline assignment: CDR1 ENHRY and CDR2 SYGVKD. The CDR3 is made up of 18 amino acids. CDR3 loop: CAISESRLAGSITYEQYF. The CDR3, as DNA: TGTGCCATCAGTGAGTCGCGACTAGCGGGGAGCATCACCTACGAGCAGTACTTC.

The chain combines TRBV20-1 with TRBJ1-2, with 9 bases matching TRBD1. The CDR3 runs to 14 residues. Germline V lookup: CDR1 DFQATT, CDR2 SNEGSKA (reference sequence). J gave up 5 bases and V 2 bases, and 6 bases lay outside the gene matches. The CDR3 coding sequence is TGCAGTGCTAGACCTGACAGGGGGAGTTATGGCTACACCTTC. It specifies CSARPDRGSYGYTF.

Worth noting for this clonotype: This may be a read error: a much more frequent sequence differs by one nucleotide. The chain joins TRBV28 to TRBJ1-2; TRBD1 is a possible D gene (6 bases). Germline V gene lookup returns CDR1 MDHEN and CDR2 SYDVKM. The CDR3 has 14 residues. Here the CDR3 reads CASSPVWGRSGFTF. CDR3 nucleotides: TGTGCCAGCAGTCCAGTTTGGGGGCGGTCAGGCTTCACCTTC.

This chain joins TRBV2 and TRBJ1-6, with a weak D call TRBD1 (5 bases). CDR3 length: 16 amino acids. Germline V gene sequence: CDR1 SNHLY, CDR2 FYNNEI. The germline V and J ends were trimmed by 2 bases and 4 bases, with 12 bases remaining between them. The CDR3 coding sequence is TGTGCCAGCAGTGAACGGACAAGAGAGTATAATTCACCCCTCCACTTT. Amino acid sequence: CASSERTREYNSPLHF.

The CDR3 sequence: CASSESNSKNTGELFF. As DNA, the CDR3 is TGCGCCAGCAGTGAGTCGAATAGCAAGAACACCGGGGAGCTGTTTTTT. The V and J genes are TRBV10-2 and TRBJ2-2, with unresolved D. The CDR3 runs to 16 residues. Germline V lookup: CDR1 WSHSY, CDR2 SAAADI. V lost 0 bases, J lost 1 base, and 9 bases lay in between.

Of note for this clonotype: A junction boundary mismatches the germline segment, possibly from a read error. The chain uses TRBV24-1 and TRBJ1-4, with 9 bases identical to TRBD1. CDR3 size: 15 residues. The germline V gene encodes CDR1 KGHDR and CDR2 SFDVKD. CDR3 sequence (DNA): TGTGCCACCAGTGAAAGGACAGGGGTTGGTGAAAAATTGTTTTTT. It is translated as CATSERTGVGEKLFF.

Ten or more counts support this clonotype. This CDR3 is CASSSSGLAGDYEQYF. The CDR3 nucleotides are TGTGCCAGCAGCTCATCGGGACTAGCGGGAGATTACGAGCAGTACTTC. The chain joins TRBV5-6 to TRBJ2-7; 14 bases match TRBD2. The junction had 6 bases not matched to a gene; V was cut back by 3 bases and J by 4 bases. This CDR3 spans 16 amino acids. Germline V gene data show CDR1 as SGHDT and CDR2 as YYEEEE.

This clonotype has a count of ten or more. This chain joins TRBV2 and TRBJ2-3; D gene ambiguous. V gave up 4 bases and J gave up 0 bases, with 11 bases separating them. CDR1 and CDR2 (germline): SNHLY, FYNNEI. The CDR3 has 15 residues. CDR3 nucleotide sequence: TGTGCCAGCAGTGGGTTGATCAGAAGCACAGATACGCAGTATTTT. Translating gives CASSGLIRSTDTQYF.

This clonotype occurred many times. The J gene is TRBJ1-1, the V gene TRBV2; 7 bases fit TRBD1. The ends lost 8 bases at V and 1 base at J; junction bases unmatched: 13. This CDR3 is built from 16 residues. Germline CDR1 is SNHLY and CDR2 is FYNNEI. Here the CDR3 reads CASALGAGGANTEAFF. CDR3 bases: TGTGCCAGCGCCCTCGGGGCAGGGGGAGCGAACACTGAAGCTTTCTTT.

This clonotype was seen many times. This sequence joins TRBV7-9 and TRBJ1-4; D gene uncertain. Germline assignment: CDR1 SEHNR and CDR2 FQNEAQ (reference sequence). The CDR3 runs 16 residues. Trimming shortened V by 2 bases and J by 1 base, and 11 bases separated the two germline ends. CDR3 residues: CASSLMRVGTNEKLFF. The CDR3 DNA reads as TGTGCCAGCAGCTTAATGCGAGTAGGAACTAATGAAAAACTGTTTTTT.

This clonotype showed up many times. V gene TRBV20-1 combines with J gene TRBJ2-7; TRBD2 agrees at 7 bases. CDR1 is DFQATT and CDR2 is SNEGSKA in the germline V gene (reference sequence). This CDR3 has 15 amino acids. V lost 2 bases to trimming and J lost 1 base; unmatched junction nucleotides: 8. The CDR3: CSARTLTGGSYEQYF. In nucleotides, the CDR3 is TGCAGTGCTAGAACCCTGACCGGGGGGTCCTACGAGCAGTACTTC.

This clonotype was observed at least ten times. The V call is TRBV15, the J call TRBJ1-2, with 7 bases that match TRBD1. Germline CDR1 reads LNHNV; CDR2 reads YYDKDF (reference sequence). The V and J ends lost 1 base and 4 bases, in that order; junction bases with no gene match: 3. The CDR3 runs to 14 residues. CDR3 in DNA: TGTGCCACCAGCAGAGCAGGACAGGCCTATGGCTACACCTTC. Encoded protein: CATSRAGQAYGYTF.

The chain combines TRBV29-1 with TRBJ2-7, with D perhaps matching TRBD1 or TRBD2 (5 bases each). V gave up 5 bases and J gave up 2 bases, with 13 bases separating them. The CDR3 sequence is 13 residues long. Germline CDR1 SQVTM, CDR2 ANQGSEA. The CDR3 protein is CSVTGTSPYEQYF. The CDR3 DNA follows: TGCAGCGTTACCGGGACGAGCCCCTACGAGCAGTACTTC.

For this clonotype: At one of its ends the junction is not consistent with the germline gene, which may arise from a read error. This rearrangement joins TRBV10-1 to TRBJ1-2; TRBD1 is a possible D gene (5 bases). This CDR3 contains 13 residues. CDR1 and CDR2 (germline): WNHNN, SYGVQD (reference sequence). DNA of the CDR3: TGCGCCAGCAGTAGGGGCAGAAGCTATGGCTATACCTTC. This codes for CASSRGRSYGYTF.

The rearrangement uses TRBV30 and TRBJ1-2; no definite D call. Germline V gene data show CDR1 as GTSNPN and CDR2 as SVGIG (reference sequence). Trimming stripped 1 base from V and 5 bases from J, with 11 bases between. The CDR3 loop spans 13 amino acids. DNA for the CDR3: TGTGCCTGGAGTGCCCGGATCGCATATGGCTACACCTTC. Its protein is CAWSARIAYGYTF.

The CDR3 loop is CASSAGAGAGYGYTF. CDR3 nucleotide sequence: TGTGCCAGCAGCGCCGGGGCAGGGGCGGGCTATGGCTACACCTTC. The chain recombines TRBV9 with TRBJ1-2, with a weak D call TRBD1 (6 bases). Germline CDR1 and CDR2: SGDLS and YYNGEE. The CDR3 has 15 residues. V dropped 3 bases and J dropped 4 bases, with 16 bases sitting between them.

The genes are TRBV7-3 and TRBJ2-3; D is undetermined. The V gene lost 8 bases and the J gene lost 1 base, with 16 bases spanning the gap. The length of the CDR3 is 15 residues. Germline V lookup: CDR1 SGHTA, CDR2 FQGTGA. This CDR3 is CASSPPVFGTDTQYF. CDR3 bases: TGTGCCAGCTCACCCCCGGTGTTCGGCACAGATACGCAGTATTTT.

The chain uses TRBV6-6 and TRBJ2-1; weak D call: TRBD2 (6 bases). Trimming cost V 5 bases and J 11 bases, with 13 bases left between them. CDR1 and CDR2 (germline): MNHNY, SVGAGI (reference sequence). The CDR3 length is 12 residues. The CDR3 coding sequence is TGTGCCAGCAGTCCGGGAGATCGGCAGCAGTTCTTC. Residues: CASSPGDRQQFF.

On this clonotype itself: The junction and the germline gene differ at one end; a read error may be behind it. The chain combines TRBV9 with TRBJ2-6, with TRBD2 matching over 7 bases. This CDR3 region has 12 residues. The germline CDR1 and CDR2 sequences are SGDLS and YYNGEE. CDR3 coding DNA: TGTGCCAGCAGTGGAGCGGGGCCCTCTGAAGCTTTC. Translating it yields CASSGAGPSEAF.

This clonotype was observed at least ten times. The chain couples TRBV5-1 to TRBJ1-5, with 8 bases aligning to TRBD1. This CDR3 is 15 amino acids long. Trimming took 0 bases from V and 7 from J; bases not matched to a gene: 6. CDR1 is SGHRS, CDR2 YFSETQ, per germline. CDR3 nucleotides: TGCGCCAGCAGCTTGGAGCCAGGGGGCGGGCAGCCCCAGCATTTT. Translating gives CASSLEPGGGQPQHF.

This clonotype was counted many times. The chain carries TRBV2 and TRBJ1-1; D perhaps matches TRBD1 (6 bases). V was trimmed by 4 bases and J by 6 bases, leaving 15 bases between them. Germline assignment: CDR1 SNHLY and CDR2 FYNNEI. There are 14 residues in the CDR3. This CDR3 is CASSGLSRGSEAFF. CDR3 DNA: TGTGCCAGCAGTGGGTTGAGCAGGGGCTCTGAAGCTTTCTTT.

This clonotype was seen ten or more times. This chain connects TRBV7-8 to TRBJ1-5; D not resolved. The germline gives CDR1 SGHVS, CDR2 FQNEAQ. Trimming stripped 5 bases from V and 4 bases from J, with 15 bases between. The CDR3 is 15 residues long. CDR3 DNA sequence: TGTGCCAGCAGCCAGAATGTCCATGTGAATCAGCCCCAGCATTTT. This translates into CASSQNVHVNQPQHF.

This clonotype was seen ten or more times. This chain links TRBV7-9 with TRBJ2-7; D is undetermined. The CDR3 is 14 residues long. The V and J ends lost 1 base and 2 bases respectively, with 9 bases between them. Germline V CDR1 and CDR2: SEHNR, FQNEAQ (reference sequence). DNA of the CDR3: TGTGCCAGCAGCTTAGGCGGATACGCCTACGAGCAGTACTTC. It specifies CASSLGGYAYEQYF.

The rearrangement uses TRBV7-9 and TRBJ2-5; 8 bases map to TRBD2. CDR1 is SEHNR and CDR2 is FQNEAQ in the germline V gene (reference sequence). The J segment lost 5 bases and the V segment lost 3 bases, leaving 8 bases of the junction unmatched. The CDR3 extends over 15 amino acids. The DNA of the CDR3 is TGTGCCAGCAGCTTCAGCGGGAGAAGGCGGGAGACCCAGTACTTC. Encoded protein: CASSFSGRRRETQYF.